The TCR beta chain under discussion was sequenced for a study of beta chain features in type 1 diabetes. Points from the study as a whole: For Type 1 diabetes patients, all four CD4+ subsets carried TCRB CDR3s that were moderately but significantly shorter.

The CDR3 consists of 14 residues. V was clipped by 2 bases and J by 11 bases; unmatched bases: 11. Germline CDR1 reads LGHNA; CDR2 reads YSLEER. This clone has more than one count but fewer than ten. Its antigen is unidentified. As every portion of the isolated RNA was reverse transcribed, the sequencing read expressed TCRB transcripts. Profiling relied on immunoSEQ multiplex PCR, and the TCRdb table lists in-frame clones only, not all of them. Counted here are around 600,000 clones, under 15% occurring once; the ten biggest clones make up 0.09% to 0.15%. This clonotype originated in a man aged 30-40 years with type 1 diabetes. Material: naive CD4+ T cells from blood. The chain couples TRBV4-3 to TRBJ1-2, with 7 bases aligning to TRBD1. This CDR3 is CASSQIQGGSGYTF. CDR3 in DNA: TGCGCCAGCAGCCAAATTCAGGGGGGCAGCGGGTACACCTTC.